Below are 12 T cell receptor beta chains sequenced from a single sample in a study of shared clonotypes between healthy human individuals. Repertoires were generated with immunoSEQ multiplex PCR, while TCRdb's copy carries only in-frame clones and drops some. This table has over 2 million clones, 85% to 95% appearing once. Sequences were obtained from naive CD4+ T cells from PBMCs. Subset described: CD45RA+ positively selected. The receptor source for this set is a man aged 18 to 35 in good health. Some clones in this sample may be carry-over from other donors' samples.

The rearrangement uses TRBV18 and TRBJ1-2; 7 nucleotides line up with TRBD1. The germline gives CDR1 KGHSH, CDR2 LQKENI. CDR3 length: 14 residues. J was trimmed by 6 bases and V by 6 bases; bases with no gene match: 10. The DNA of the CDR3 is TGTGCCAGCTCTCCGACAGGGAGCAAGGATGGCTACACCTTC. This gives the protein CASSPTGSKDGYTF.

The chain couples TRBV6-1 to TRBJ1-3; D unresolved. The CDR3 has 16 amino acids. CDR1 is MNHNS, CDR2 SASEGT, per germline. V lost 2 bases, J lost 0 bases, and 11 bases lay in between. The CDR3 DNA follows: TGTGCCAGCAGTGAATACGGGCGATACTCTGGAAACACCATATATTTT. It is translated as CASSEYGRYSGNTIYF.

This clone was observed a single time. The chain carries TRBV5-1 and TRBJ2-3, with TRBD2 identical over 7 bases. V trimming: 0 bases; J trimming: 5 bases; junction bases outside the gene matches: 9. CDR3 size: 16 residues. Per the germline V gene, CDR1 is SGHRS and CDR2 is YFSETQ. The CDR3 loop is CASSLVTSPGVDTQYF. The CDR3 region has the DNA TGCGCCAGCAGCTTGGTGACTAGCCCCGGGGTAGATACGCAGTATTTT. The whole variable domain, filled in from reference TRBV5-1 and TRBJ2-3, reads KAGVTQTPRYLIKTRGQQVTLSCSPISGHRSVSWYQQTPGQGLQFLFEYFSETQRNKGNFPGRFSGRQFSNSRSEMNVSTLELGDSALYLCASSLVTSPGVDTQYFGPGTRLTVL.

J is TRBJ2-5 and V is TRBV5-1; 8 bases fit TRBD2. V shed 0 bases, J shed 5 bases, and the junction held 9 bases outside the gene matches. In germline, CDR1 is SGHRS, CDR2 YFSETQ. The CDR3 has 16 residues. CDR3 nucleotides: TGCGCCAGCAGCTTGGACGGGAGGGCCCTGGGGGAGACCCAGTACTTC. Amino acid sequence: CASSLDGRALGETQYF.

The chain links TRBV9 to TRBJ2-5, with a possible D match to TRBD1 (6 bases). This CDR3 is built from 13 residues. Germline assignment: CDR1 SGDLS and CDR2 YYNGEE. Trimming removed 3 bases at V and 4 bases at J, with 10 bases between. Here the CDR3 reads CASSADRRETQYF. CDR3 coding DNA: TGTGCCAGCAGCGCTGACAGGCGAGAGACCCAGTACTTC.

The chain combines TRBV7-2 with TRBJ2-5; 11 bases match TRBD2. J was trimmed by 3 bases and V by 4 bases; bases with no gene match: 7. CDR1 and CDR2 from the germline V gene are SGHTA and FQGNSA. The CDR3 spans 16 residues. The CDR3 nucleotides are TGTGCCAGCAGCTCGGGACTAGCGGAGACGAAAGAGACCCAGTACTTC. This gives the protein CASSSGLAETKETQYF.

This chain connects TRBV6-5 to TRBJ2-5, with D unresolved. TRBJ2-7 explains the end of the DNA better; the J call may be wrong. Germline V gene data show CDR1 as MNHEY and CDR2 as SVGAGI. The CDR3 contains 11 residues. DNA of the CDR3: TGTGCCAGCAGTACTACCTACGAGCAGTACTTC. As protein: CASSTTYEQYF.

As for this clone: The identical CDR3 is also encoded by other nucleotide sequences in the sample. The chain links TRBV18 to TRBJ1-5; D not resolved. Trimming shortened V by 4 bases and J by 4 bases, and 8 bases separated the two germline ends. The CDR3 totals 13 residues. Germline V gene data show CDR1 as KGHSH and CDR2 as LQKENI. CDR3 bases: TGTGCCAGCTCACTGTCCCTTAATCAGCCCCAGCATTTT. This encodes CASSLSLNQPQHF.

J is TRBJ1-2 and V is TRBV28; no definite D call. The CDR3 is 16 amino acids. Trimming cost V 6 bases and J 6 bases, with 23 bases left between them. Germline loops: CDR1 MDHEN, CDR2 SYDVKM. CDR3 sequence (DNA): TGTGCCAGCAGCCTCACTACCCTAACTGCGGTCGATGGCTACACCTTC. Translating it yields CASSLTTLTAVDGYTF.

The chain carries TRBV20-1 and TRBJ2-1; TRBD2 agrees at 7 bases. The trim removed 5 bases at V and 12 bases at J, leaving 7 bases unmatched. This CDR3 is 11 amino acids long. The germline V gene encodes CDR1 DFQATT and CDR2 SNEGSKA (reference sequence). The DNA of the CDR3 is TGCAGTGCTGGGGGGGTTGACAGGCAGTTCTTC. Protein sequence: CSAGGVDRQFF.

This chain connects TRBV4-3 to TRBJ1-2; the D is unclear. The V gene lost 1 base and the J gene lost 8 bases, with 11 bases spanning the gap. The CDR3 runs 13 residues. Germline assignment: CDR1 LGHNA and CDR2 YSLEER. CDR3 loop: CASSQVGIGGYTF. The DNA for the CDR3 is TGCGCCAGCAGCCAAGTGGGTATCGGGGGCTACACCTTC.

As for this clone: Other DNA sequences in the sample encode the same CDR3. CDR3 in DNA: TGTGCCAGCAGCTTAGGGGTCGGAGGGAACACTGAAGCTTTCTTT. Residues: CASSLGVGGNTEAFF. J is TRBJ1-1 and V is TRBV7-9; D unclear. The V gene lost 1 base and the J gene lost 1 base, with 10 bases spanning the gap. The CDR3 has 15 amino acids. Germline V gene sequence: CDR1 SEHNR, CDR2 FQNEAQ (reference sequence).